This TCR beta chain emerged from a study of vaccination effects on CD4 cells after COVID-19. On this clone: Its antigen remains unknown.

V shed 4 bases, J shed 0 bases, and the junction held 6 bases outside the gene matches. CDR1 and CDR2 from the germline V gene are SEHNR and FQNEAQ (reference sequence). The CDR3 is 16 amino acids. Data came from immunoSEQ multiplex PCR; TCRdb stores just in-frame clones and leaves some out. The data hold 45,000 or so clones, with under 80% observed a single time. Culturing for ten to eleven days preceded CD4+ T cell isolation. Everyone in the study got two shots of either the BNT162b2 or mRNA-1273 vaccine. The study found no prior SARS-CoV-2 infection in the vaccine recipients, who tested negative for nucleocapsid antibodies. A half-volume exchange with IL-2 medium occurred on days 3 and 7.

The sample here was CD4+ T cells from PBMCs cultured without peptide, taken after COVID-19 vaccination. This receptor was taken from a human donor who received a COVID-19 vaccine. This chain connects TRBV7-9 to TRBJ1-3, with TRBD1 matching 7 bases. CDR3: CASSWDSDSSGNTIYF. The CDR3 DNA reads TGTGCCAGCAGCTGGGACAGCGACTCCTCTGGAAACACCATATATTTT.